These 30 T cell receptor beta chains originate from one sample sequenced in a study of blood T cell repertoires in COVID-19 (dated by TCRdb to 2020 to 2022). Library generation was performed with the immunoSEQ multiplex PCR assay. Sourced from immuneACCESS, this table was stored by TCRdb with only in-frame sequences that have V and J called. A share of the clones is absent; for the studies checked, an unresolved V gene accounts for under half, and the remainder has no known explanation. This sample lists about 120,000 clones; around 90% were detected once. The ten most abundant clones make up 0.7% to 0.9% of the sample. The sample taken for sequencing was peripheral blood. Receptors were obtained from a woman in her forties or fifties with active or convalescent COVID-19.

The chain uses TRBV11-2 and TRBJ1-1, with TRBD1 matching over 8 bases. The CDR3 spans 13 residues. V was pared by 1 base and J by 12 bases, with 7 bases of the junction left unmatched. Per germline, CDR1 SGHAT and CDR2 FQNNGV. The CDR3 region has the DNA TGTGCCAGCAGCTTAGGTAGGGGGGACAGGTCTTTCTTT. It encodes CASSLGRGDRSFF. Drawing the rest from reference TRBV11-2 and TRBJ1-1, the complete variable domain is EAGVAQSPRYKIIEKRQSVAFWCNPISGHATLYWYQQILGQGPKLLIQFQNNGVVDDSQLPKDRFSAERLKGVDSTLKIQPAKLEDSAVYLCASSLGRGDRSFFGQGTRLTVV.

The chain joins TRBV6-5 to TRBJ1-1; possibly TRBD1 for D (5 bases). The CDR3 covers 12 residues. The germline CDR1 and CDR2 sequences are MNHEY and SVGAGI. Trimming took 6 bases from V and 11 from J, leaving 16 bases between them. CDR3 in DNA: TGTGCCAGCAGCTTAATGGGGGGTTTTGCTTTCTTT. It translates to CASSLMGGFAFF.

This chain uses TRBV7-9 with TRBJ1-3, with D unclear. The CDR3 extends over 14 amino acids. Deletions cut 5 bases from V and 1 base from J, with 9 bases between. Germline lookup yields CDR1 SEHNR and CDR2 FQNEAQ (reference sequence). The chain's CDR3 is CASSPDFSGNTIYF. The DNA of the CDR3 is TGTGCCAGCAGCCCGGACTTTTCTGGAAACACCATATATTTT.

The chain carries TRBV28 and TRBJ1-1, with 8 bases lining up with TRBD1. The CDR3 has 16 amino acids. The germline CDR1 and CDR2 sequences are MDHEN and SYDVKM. Losses at the gene ends were 5 bases for V and 4 bases for J; bases not matched to a gene: 12. CDR3 nucleotide sequence: TGTGCCAGCAGTCATTTCCCAGGTACAGGGGGCACTGAAGCTTTCTTT. It specifies CASSHFPGTGGTEAFF.

The chain couples TRBV6-2 or TRBV6-3 to TRBJ2-1; D perhaps matches TRBD2 (5 bases). V lost 2 bases to trimming and J lost 0 bases, with 20 bases between them. The germline V gene encodes CDR1 MNHEY and CDR2 SVGEGT. The CDR3 runs to 19 residues. The CDR3: CASSYLLPIGGSSYNEQFF. The CDR3 bases are TGTGCCAGCAGTTACCTCCTGCCGATCGGCGGGTCCTCCTACAATGAGCAGTTCTTC.

This chain uses TRBV5-1 with TRBJ2-7; tentatively, D is TRBD1 (5 bases). The ends were cut back, 4 bases at V and 3 bases at J, with 17 bases in the middle. Germline CDR1 is SGHRS and CDR2 is YFSETQ. This CDR3 has 15 amino acids. CDR3 protein: CASSHTTDSHYEQYF. The CDR3 DNA sequence: TGCGCCAGCAGCCATACGACAGATTCACACTACGAGCAGTACTTC.

The table lists this clone with a few counts. The chain couples TRBV6-5 to TRBJ1-1; no clear D. The V gene lost 2 bases and the J gene lost 1 base, with 5 bases spanning the gap. Germline CDR1 and CDR2: MNHEY and SVGAGI. The CDR3 loop spans 13 amino acids. The CDR3 sequence is CASSYGQNTEAFF. The CDR3 bases are TGTGCCAGCAGTTACGGGCAGAACACTGAAGCTTTCTTT.

The chain couples TRBV7-6 to TRBJ2-3; 11 nucleotides align to TRBD2. Germline V CDR1 and CDR2: SGHVS, FNYEAQ. The CDR3 totals 15 residues. Trimming took 5 bases from V and 4 from J; bases not matched to a gene: 5. This CDR3 reads CASSPTSGSPDTQYF. The CDR3 bases are TGTGCCAGCAGCCCTACTAGCGGGAGCCCAGATACGCAGTATTTT.

This chain connects TRBV6-5 to TRBJ1-5; TRBD1 aligns across 9 bases. CDR3 length: 13 residues. Germline V CDR1 and CDR2: MNHEY, SVGAGI. With 8 bases clipped from V and 4 bases from J, the junction kept 3 bases outside the gene matches. CDR3 nucleotide sequence: TGTGCCAGCGGGACAGGGAGGAATCAGCCCCAGCATTTT. Encoded protein: CASGTGRNQPQHF.

The chain links TRBV2 to TRBJ1-5, with D unresolved. Trimming cost V 4 bases and J 0 bases, with 10 bases left between them. The CDR3 covers 15 residues. Germline CDR1 and CDR2: SNHLY and FYNNEI. The CDR3 DNA follows: TGTGCCAGCAGTGGCGGCGATTATAGCAATCAGCCCCAGCATTTT. Translating it yields CASSGGDYSNQPQHF.

This chain joins TRBV5-5 and TRBJ1-4; D is undetermined. Trimming pared 4 bases from V and 0 bases from J, leaving 7 bases between. This CDR3 has 14 amino acids. Germline lookup yields CDR1 SGHKS and CDR2 YYEKEE (reference sequence). The CDR3 here is CASSISPTNEKLFF. Here the CDR3 DNA reads TGTGCCAGCAGCATAAGCCCAACTAATGAAAAACTGTTTTTT. The variable domain in full, completed from reference TRBV5-5 and TRBJ1-4, reads DAGVTQSPTHLIKTRGQQVTLRCSPISGHKSVSWYQQVLGQGPQFIFQYYEKEERGRGNFPDRFSARQFPNYSSELNVNALLLGDSALYLCASSISPTNEKLFFGSGTQLSVL.

The rearrangement uses TRBV19 and TRBJ1-5; D is perhaps TRBD1 (6 bases). V dropped 3 bases and J dropped 4 bases, with 16 bases sitting between them. The CDR3 is 16 amino acids. Germline V lookup: CDR1 LNHDA, CDR2 SQIVND (reference sequence). CDR3 amino acids: CASSIAGQRGNQPQHF. As DNA, the CDR3 is TGTGCCAGTAGTATCGCAGGACAGCGAGGGAATCAGCCCCAGCATTTT.

In its sample, this clone was seen once. The chain recombines TRBV12-3 or TRBV12-4 with TRBJ2-4; no definite D call. V was pared by 8 bases and J by 5 bases, with 10 bases between. This CDR3 comprises 12 residues. The CDR3 here is CASGESQNIQYF. CDR3 bases: TGTGCCAGCGGAGAGTCACAAAACATTCAGTACTTC.

This clone has just one count. The CDR3 region is CASSQDREKLFF. As DNA, the CDR3 is TGTGCCAGCAGCCAAGACAGGGAAAAACTGTTTTTT. The J gene is TRBJ1-4, the V gene TRBV3-1 (or the pseudogene TRBV3-2), with D uncertain. The CDR3 contains 12 residues. Germline CDR1 is LGHDT and CDR2 is YNNKEL (reference sequence). Deletions cut 0 bases from V and 8 bases from J, with 4 bases between.

V and J are TRBV7-9 and TRBJ2-1; D might be TRBD2 (5 bases). The ends were cut back, 6 bases at V and 0 bases at J, with 9 bases in the middle. Germline V gene sequence: CDR1 SEHNR, CDR2 FQNEAQ (reference sequence). The CDR3 runs 14 residues. The CDR3 nucleotides are TGTGCCAGCAGAAGCGGCAGCTCCTACAATGAGCAGTTCTTC. It translates to CASRSGSSYNEQFF.

The V call is TRBV7-3, the J call TRBJ2-3, with 7 bases fitting TRBD1. V lost 1 base to trimming and J lost 2 bases; unmatched junction nucleotides: 6. Per germline, CDR1 SGHTA and CDR2 FQGTGA. The CDR3 is 16 residues long. The CDR3 DNA is TGTGCCAGCAGCTTAAGGGGCGAGGGGGCCACAGATACGCAGTATTTT. As protein: CASSLRGEGATDTQYF.

The chain couples TRBV5-4 to TRBJ2-5, with D perhaps TRBD1 (5 bases). The V gene lost 4 bases and the J gene lost 1 base, with 8 bases spanning the gap. CDR1 is SGHNT and CDR2 is YYREEE in the germline V gene (reference sequence). The CDR3 is 13 residues long. CDR3 region: CASSRTSQETQYF. The CDR3 DNA reads TGTGCCAGCAGCCGGACAAGCCAAGAGACCCAGTACTTC.

For the CDR3, the DNA is TGTGCCAGCAGCTATAATCTCGGGGGCGAGCAGTACTTC. Protein: CASSYNLGGEQYF. This chain joins TRBV13 and TRBJ2-7; possible D gene TRBD2, 6 bases. V dropped 4 bases and J dropped 6 bases, with 13 bases sitting between them. The CDR3 extends over 13 amino acids. Per the germline V gene, CDR1 is PRHDT and CDR2 is FYEKMQ (reference sequence).

This sequence joins TRBV28 and TRBJ2-2; 10 nucleotides line up with TRBD2. Trimming took 4 bases from V and 5 from J; bases not matched to a gene: 16. Germline-derived CDR1 and CDR2 are MDHEN and SYDVKM. The CDR3 is made up of 19 amino acids. The DNA for the CDR3 is TGTGCCAGCAGTTCCCCTAATTTAGCGGGAGGACGGGGGACCGGGGAGCTGTTTTTT. Translated: CASSSPNLAGGRGTGELFF.

The rearrangement uses TRBV5-1 and TRBJ2-1; possibly TRBD2 for D (5 bases). CDR3 length equals 16 residues. Between the trimmed V and J ends, which lost 4 bases and 0 bases, there was a span of 14 bases. CDR1 is SGHRS, CDR2 YFSETQ, per germline. CDR3 loop: CASSPGLFSSYNEQFF. Here the CDR3 DNA reads TGCGCCAGCAGCCCCGGACTCTTCAGCTCCTACAATGAGCAGTTCTTC.

The rearrangement joins TRBV10-3 to TRBJ2-3; 8 bases are a match to TRBD1. The V gene's germline CDR1 is ENHRY and CDR2 SYGVKD. CDR3 length: 15 amino acids. Trimming took 8 bases from V and 0 from J; bases not matched to a gene: 7. The CDR3 loop reads CAIQGAFASTDTQYF. The CDR3 nucleotides are TGTGCCATCCAGGGGGCCTTTGCTAGCACAGATACGCAGTATTTT.

This chain links TRBV2 with TRBJ1-5, with 7 bases identical to TRBD1. Germline V gene sequence: CDR1 SNHLY, CDR2 FYNNEI. The ends lost 6 bases at V and 4 bases at J; junction bases unmatched: 9. CDR3 length: 15 residues. CDR3 nucleotide sequence: TGTGCCAGCAGGGAGGGGGCCGTGGGTAATCAGCCCCAGCATTTT. Residues: CASREGAVGNQPQHF.

This chain uses TRBV29-1 with TRBJ1-1, with D maybe TRBD1 (5 bases). The germline V gene has CDR1 SQVTM and CDR2 ANQGSEA. V lost 3 bases and J lost 5, with 10 bases in between. The CDR3 covers 12 residues. The CDR3 is CSVDVGGTEAFF. The CDR3 nucleotides read TGCAGCGTTGATGTGGGGGGTACTGAAGCTTTCTTT. The full variable domain, rest sourced from reference TRBV29-1 and TRBJ1-1, is SAVISQKPSRDICQRGTSLTIQCQVDSQVTMMFWYRQQPGQSLTLIATANQGSEATYESGFVIDKFPISRPNLTFSTLTVSNMSPEDSSIYLCSVDVGGTEAFFGQGTRLTVV.

The chain carries TRBV5-1 and TRBJ2-3, with D perhaps TRBD1 (5 bases). Germline CDR1 and CDR2: SGHRS and YFSETQ. CDR3 length: 14 amino acids. Trimming removed 0 bases from V and 5 bases from J, with 10 bases in between. This chain's CDR3 is CASSLGQGLDTQYF. The CDR3 coding sequence is TGCGCCAGCAGCTTGGGGCAGGGTTTAGATACGCAGTATTTT.

The V and J genes are TRBV29-1 and TRBJ1-2; D uncertain. V lost 3 bases and J 8 bases, leaving 13 bases between the germline ends. CDR1 is SQVTM, CDR2 ANQGSEA, per germline. CDR3 size: 12 residues. The CDR3 DNA is TGCAGCGTTGACTCCGGTCCCTGGGGCTACACCTTC. Protein sequence: CSVDSGPWGYTF.

In this sample, this clone turned up a few times. The V and J genes are TRBV5-4 and TRBJ1-5; TRBD1 matches 8 bases. J lost 3 bases, V lost 0 bases, and 2 bases had no gene match. CDR1 is SGHNT, CDR2 YYREEE, per germline (reference sequence). The CDR3 covers 15 residues. This CDR3 reads CASSLGDRPNQPQHF. The CDR3 bases are TGTGCCAGCAGCTTGGGGGACAGGCCCAATCAGCCCCAGCATTTT.

The chain combines TRBV20-1 with TRBJ1-5; TRBD1 aligns across 7 bases. Trimming took 8 bases from V and 7 from J; bases not matched to a gene: 5. This CDR3 has 11 amino acids. Germline assignment: CDR1 DFQATT and CDR2 SNEGSKA (reference sequence). The CDR3 sequence is CSRQGLQPQHF. As DNA, the CDR3 is TGCAGTAGACAGGGTTTGCAGCCCCAGCATTTT.

In nucleotides, the CDR3 is TGTGCCCGGGGTGGGGAGGAGCATGGCTACACCTTC. This translates into CARGGEEHGYTF. The rearrangement links TRBV2 to TRBJ1-2, with D unresolved. Trimming shortened V by 11 bases and J by 6 bases, and 16 bases separated the two germline ends. Germline V gene lookup returns CDR1 SNHLY and CDR2 FYNNEI. CDR3 size: 12 residues.

This chain links TRBV2 with TRBJ2-1; tentatively, D is TRBD2 (6 bases). Germline V gene data show CDR1 as SNHLY and CDR2 as FYNNEI. V gave up 1 base and J gave up 5 bases, with 6 bases separating them. This CDR3 is 13 amino acids long. The CDR3 DNA is TGTGCCAGCAGTGAAGAGCGGGACAATGAGCAGTTCTTC. Translating gives CASSEERDNEQFF.

The chain carries TRBV19 and TRBJ1-5; D gene unclear. CDR1 is LNHDA and CDR2 is SQIVND in the germline V gene (reference sequence). The CDR3 has 13 amino acids. Trimming took off 2 bases at V and 7 bases at J, with 9 bases between the two ends. CDR3 amino acids: CASSIQVGQPQHF. CDR3 in DNA: TGTGCCAGTAGTATACAGGTAGGCCAGCCCCAGCATTTT.